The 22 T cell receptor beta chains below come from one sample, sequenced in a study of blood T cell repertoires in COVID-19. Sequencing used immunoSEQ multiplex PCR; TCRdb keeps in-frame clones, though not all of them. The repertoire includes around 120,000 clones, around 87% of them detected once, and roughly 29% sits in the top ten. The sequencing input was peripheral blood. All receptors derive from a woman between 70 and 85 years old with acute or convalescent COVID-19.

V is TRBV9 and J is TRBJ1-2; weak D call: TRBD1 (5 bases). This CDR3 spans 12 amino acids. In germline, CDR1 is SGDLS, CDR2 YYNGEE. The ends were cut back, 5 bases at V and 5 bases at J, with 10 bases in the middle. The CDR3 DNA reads TGTGCCAGCAGACGGGAGGGGTATGGCTACACCTTC. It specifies CASRREGYGYTF.

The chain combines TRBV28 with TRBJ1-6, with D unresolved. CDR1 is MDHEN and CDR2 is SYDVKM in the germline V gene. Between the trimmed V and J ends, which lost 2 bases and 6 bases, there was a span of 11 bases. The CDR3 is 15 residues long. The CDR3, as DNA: TGTGCCAGCAGTTTACCGGGGTTCGGTAATTCACCCCTCCACTTT. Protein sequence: CASSLPGFGNSPLHF. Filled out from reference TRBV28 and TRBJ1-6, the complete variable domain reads DVKVTQSSRYLVKRTGEKVFLECVQDMDHENMFWYRQDPGLGLRLIYFSYDVKMKEKGDIPEGYSVSREKKERFSLILESASTNQTSMYLCASSLPGFGNSPLHFGNGTRLTVT.

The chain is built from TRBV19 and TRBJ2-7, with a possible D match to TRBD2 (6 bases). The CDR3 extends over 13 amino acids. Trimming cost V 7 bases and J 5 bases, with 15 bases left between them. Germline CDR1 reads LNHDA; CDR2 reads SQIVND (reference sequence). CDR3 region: CASKGRPGDEQYF. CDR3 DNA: TGTGCCAGTAAAGGGAGGCCGGGGGACGAGCAGTACTTC.

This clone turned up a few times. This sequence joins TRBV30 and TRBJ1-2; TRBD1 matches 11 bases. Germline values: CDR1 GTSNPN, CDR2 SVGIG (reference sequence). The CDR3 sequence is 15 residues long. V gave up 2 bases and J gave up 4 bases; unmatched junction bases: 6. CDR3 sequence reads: CAWSYRDRGFYGYTF. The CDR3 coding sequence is TGTGCCTGGAGTTACCGGGACAGGGGGTTCTATGGCTACACCTTC.

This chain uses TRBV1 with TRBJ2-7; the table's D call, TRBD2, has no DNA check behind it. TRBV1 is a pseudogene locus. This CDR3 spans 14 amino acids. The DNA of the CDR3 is TGCACCAGCAGCCAGCTTCCCCGGAGCTACGAGCAGTACTTC. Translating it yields CTSSQLPRSYEQYF.

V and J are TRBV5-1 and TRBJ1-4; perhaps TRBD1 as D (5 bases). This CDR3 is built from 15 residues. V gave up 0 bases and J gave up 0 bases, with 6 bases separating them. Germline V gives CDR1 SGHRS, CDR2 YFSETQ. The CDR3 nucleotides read TGCGCCAGCAGCTTGGCACAGGCAACTAATGAAAAACTGTTTTTT. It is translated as CASSLAQATNEKLFF.

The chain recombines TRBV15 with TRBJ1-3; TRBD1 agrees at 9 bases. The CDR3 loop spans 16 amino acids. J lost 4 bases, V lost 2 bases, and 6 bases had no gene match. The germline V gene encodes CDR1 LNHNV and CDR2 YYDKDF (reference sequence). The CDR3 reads CATSRRQGESGNTIYF. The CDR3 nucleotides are TGTGCCACCAGCAGAAGACAGGGGGAGAGCGGAAACACCATATATTTT.

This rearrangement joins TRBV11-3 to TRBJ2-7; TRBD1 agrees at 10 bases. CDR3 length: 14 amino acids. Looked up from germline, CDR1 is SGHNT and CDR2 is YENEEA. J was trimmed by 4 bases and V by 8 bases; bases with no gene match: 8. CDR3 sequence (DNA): TGTGCCAGCTCCACCGGGACAGGGGTTTACGAGCAGTACTTC. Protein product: CASSTGTGVYEQYF.

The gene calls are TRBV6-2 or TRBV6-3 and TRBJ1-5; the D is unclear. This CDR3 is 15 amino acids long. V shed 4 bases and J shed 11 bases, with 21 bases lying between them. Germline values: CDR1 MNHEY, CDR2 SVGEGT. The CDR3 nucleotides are TGTGCCAGCAGTTCGACCCGAGTGGGCAGGTTGGCCCAGCATTTT. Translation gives CASSSTRVGRLAQHF.

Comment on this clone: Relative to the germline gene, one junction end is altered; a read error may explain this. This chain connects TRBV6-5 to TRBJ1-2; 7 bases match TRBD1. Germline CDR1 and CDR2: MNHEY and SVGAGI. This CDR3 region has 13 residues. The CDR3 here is CASSDSRGLGYTF. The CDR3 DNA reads TGTGCCAGCAGTGACTCTAGGGGGCTAGGCTACACCTTC.

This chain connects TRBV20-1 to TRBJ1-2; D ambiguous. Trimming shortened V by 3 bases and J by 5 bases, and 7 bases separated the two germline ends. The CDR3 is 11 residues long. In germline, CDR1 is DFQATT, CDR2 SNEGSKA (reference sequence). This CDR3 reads CSASPGYGYTF. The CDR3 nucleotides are TGCAGTGCTAGCCCGGGGTATGGCTACACCTTC.

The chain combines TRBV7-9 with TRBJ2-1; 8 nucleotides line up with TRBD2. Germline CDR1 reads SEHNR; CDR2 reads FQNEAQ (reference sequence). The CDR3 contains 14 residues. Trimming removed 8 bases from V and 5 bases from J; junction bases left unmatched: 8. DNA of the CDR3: TGTGCCAGCGGCGGGGGGACTACCGACAATGAGCAGTTCTTC. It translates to CASGGGTTDNEQFF.

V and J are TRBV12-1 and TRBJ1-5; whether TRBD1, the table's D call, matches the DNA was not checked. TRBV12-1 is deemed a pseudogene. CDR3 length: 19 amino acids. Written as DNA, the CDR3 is TGTGCCAGCACCCTGAGTGACAGGGGCACCTCCCGGGTCGATCAGCCCCAGCATTTT. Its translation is CASTLSDRGTSRVDQPQHF.

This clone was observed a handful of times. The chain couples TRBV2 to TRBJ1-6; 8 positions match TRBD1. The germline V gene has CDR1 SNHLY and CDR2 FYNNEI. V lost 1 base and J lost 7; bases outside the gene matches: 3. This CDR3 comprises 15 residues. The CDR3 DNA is TGTGCCAGCAGTGAAGTCAGGGGGCAAAATTCACCCCTCCACTTT. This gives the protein CASSEVRGQNSPLHF.

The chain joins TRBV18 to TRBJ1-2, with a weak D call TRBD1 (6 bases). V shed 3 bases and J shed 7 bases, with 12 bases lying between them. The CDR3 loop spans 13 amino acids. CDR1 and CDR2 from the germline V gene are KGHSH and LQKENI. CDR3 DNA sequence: TGTGCCAGCTCACCCTCACAGGGTGGTGGCTACACCTTC. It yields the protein CASSPSQGGGYTF.

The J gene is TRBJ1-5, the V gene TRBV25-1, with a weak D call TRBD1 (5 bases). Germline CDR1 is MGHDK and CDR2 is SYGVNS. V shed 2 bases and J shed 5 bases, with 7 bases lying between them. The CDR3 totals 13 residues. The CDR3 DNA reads TGTGCCAGCAGTGAACTAGGGGATCAGCCCCAGCATTTT. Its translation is CASSELGDQPQHF.

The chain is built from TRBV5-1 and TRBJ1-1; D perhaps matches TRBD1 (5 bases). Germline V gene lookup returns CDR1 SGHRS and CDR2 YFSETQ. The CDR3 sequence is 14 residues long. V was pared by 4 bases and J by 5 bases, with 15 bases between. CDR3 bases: TGCGCCAGCAGCCACCGGGGGGGTTTGACTGAAGCTTTCTTT. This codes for CASSHRGGLTEAFF.

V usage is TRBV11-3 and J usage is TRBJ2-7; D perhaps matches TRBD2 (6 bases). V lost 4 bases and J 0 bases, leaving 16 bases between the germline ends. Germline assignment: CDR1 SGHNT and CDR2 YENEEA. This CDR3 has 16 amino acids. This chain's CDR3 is CASSSLGGTHSYEQYF. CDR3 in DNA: TGTGCCAGCAGCTCCCTGGGCGGGACTCACTCCTACGAGCAGTACTTC. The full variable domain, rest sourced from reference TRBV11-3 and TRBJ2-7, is EAGVVQSPRYKIIEKKQPVAFWCNPISGHNTLYWYLQNLGQGPELLIRYENEEAVDDSQLPKDRFSAERLKGVDSTLKIQPAELGDSAVYLCASSSLGGTHSYEQYFGPGTRLTVT.

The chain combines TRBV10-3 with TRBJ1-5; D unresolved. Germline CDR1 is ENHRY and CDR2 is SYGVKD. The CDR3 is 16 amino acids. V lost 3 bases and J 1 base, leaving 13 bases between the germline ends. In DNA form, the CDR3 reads TGTGCCATCAGTGAAATGGATCCGGGAAGCAATCAGCCCCAGCATTTT. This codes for CAISEMDPGSNQPQHF.

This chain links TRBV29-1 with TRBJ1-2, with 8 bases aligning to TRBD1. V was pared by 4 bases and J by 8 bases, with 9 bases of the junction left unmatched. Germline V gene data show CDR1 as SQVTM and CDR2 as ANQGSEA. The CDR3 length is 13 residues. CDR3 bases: TGCAGCGTTGTGGGTCAGGGGGCGTGGGGCTACACCTTC. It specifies CSVVGQGAWGYTF. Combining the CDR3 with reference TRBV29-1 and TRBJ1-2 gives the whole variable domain SAVISQKPSRDICQRGTSLTIQCQVDSQVTMMFWYRQQPGQSLTLIATANQGSEATYESGFVIDKFPISRPNLTFSTLTVSNMSPEDSSIYLCSVVGQGAWGYTFGSGTRLTVV.

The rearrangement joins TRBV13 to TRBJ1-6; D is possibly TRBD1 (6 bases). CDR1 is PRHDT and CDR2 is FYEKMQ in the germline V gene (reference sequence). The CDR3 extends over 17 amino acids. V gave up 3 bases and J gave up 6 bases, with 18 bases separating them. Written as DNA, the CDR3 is TGTGCCAGCAGCTTGGGGGCTATACTAACCCGTAATTCACCCCTCCACTTT. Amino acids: CASSLGAILTRNSPLHF.

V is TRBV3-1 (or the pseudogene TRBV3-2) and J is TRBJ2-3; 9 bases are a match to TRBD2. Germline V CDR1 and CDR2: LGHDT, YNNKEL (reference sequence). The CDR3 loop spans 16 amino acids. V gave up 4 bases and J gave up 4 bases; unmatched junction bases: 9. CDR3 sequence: CASSPTAGGRPDTQYF. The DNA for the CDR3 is TGTGCCAGCAGCCCCACCGCGGGGGGGCGTCCAGATACGCAGTATTTT.